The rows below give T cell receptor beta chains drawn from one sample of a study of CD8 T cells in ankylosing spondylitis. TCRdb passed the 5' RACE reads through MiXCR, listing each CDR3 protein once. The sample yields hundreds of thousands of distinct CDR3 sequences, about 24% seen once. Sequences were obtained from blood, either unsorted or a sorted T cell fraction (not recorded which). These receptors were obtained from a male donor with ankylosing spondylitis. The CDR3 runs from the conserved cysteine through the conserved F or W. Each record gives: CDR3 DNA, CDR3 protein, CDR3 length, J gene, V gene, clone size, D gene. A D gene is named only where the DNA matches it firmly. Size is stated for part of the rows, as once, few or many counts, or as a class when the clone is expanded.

CDR3 DNA: TGTGCCAGCAGTGAAAAGGGGGAAGAGACCCAGTACTTC
CDR3 protein: CASSEKGEETQYF
CDR3 length: 13
J gene: TRBJ2-5
V gene: TRBV6-1
clone size: NA
D gene: NA

CDR3 DNA: TGCAGTGGGGTGACCCAACAAGAGACCCAGTACTTC
CDR3 protein: CSGVTQQETQYF
CDR3 length: 12
J gene: TRBJ2-5
V gene: TRBV20-1
clone size: many
D gene: NA

CDR3 DNA: TGTGCCAGCAGTGGGACAGGGGGCTTAGCTAACTATGGCTACACCTTC
CDR3 protein: CASSGTGGLANYGYTF
CDR3 length: 16
J gene: TRBJ1-2
V gene: TRBV27
clone size: NA
D gene: TRBD1

CDR3 DNA: TGTGCCAGCACCCCGGGGCGCCTAGCGGTCACAGATACGCAGTATTTT
CDR3 protein: CASTPGRLAVTDTQYF
CDR3 length: 16
J gene: TRBJ2-3
V gene: TRBV12-3/TRBV12-4
clone size: NA
D gene: TRBD2

CDR3 DNA: TGCAGCGTTGCCCTACAGGGAAGCTACACCTTC
CDR3 protein: CSVALQGSYTF
CDR3 length: 11
J gene: TRBJ1-2
V gene: TRBV29-1
clone size: few
D gene: NA

CDR3 DNA: TGTGCCAGCAGCTTGTATTGGGACGGAAAAGAGACCCAGTACTTC
CDR3 protein: CASSLYWDGKETQYF
CDR3 length: 15
J gene: TRBJ2-5
V gene: TRBV5-6
clone size: NA
D gene: NA

CDR3 DNA: TGTGCCAGCACGCTTCAAGCGGAGGGAGTGCAGTTCTTC
CDR3 protein: CASTLQAEGVQFF
CDR3 length: 13
J gene: TRBJ2-1
V gene: TRBV3-1
clone size: NA
D gene: NA

CDR3 DNA: TGCAGTGCTAGGGCCGGGACAGACCTTTCTGGCTACACCTTC
CDR3 protein: CSARAGTDLSGYTF
CDR3 length: 14
J gene: TRBJ1-2
V gene: TRBV20-1
clone size: NA
D gene: TRBD1

CDR3 DNA: TGTGCCAGCAGCGAGGGGTGGAGTGGACCCCAGCATTTT
CDR3 protein: CASSEGWSGPQHF
CDR3 length: 13
J gene: TRBJ1-5
V gene: TRBV2
clone size: few
D gene: NA

CDR3 DNA: TGCAGCGTTGTGATAGGACAGGGCAATCAGCCCCAGCATTTT
CDR3 protein: CSVVIGQGNQPQHF
CDR3 length: 14
J gene: TRBJ1-5
V gene: TRBV29-1
clone size: NA
D gene: TRBD1

CDR3 DNA: TGTGCCAGCAGCCAAGCTTCCGGACGGGGCATTCAGTACTTC
CDR3 protein: CASSQASGRGIQYF
CDR3 length: 14
J gene: TRBJ2-4
V gene: TRBV3-1
clone size: few
D gene: NA

CDR3 DNA: TGTGCCAGCAGCCAAGATCATGGAGGGAGGACCCAGTACTTC
CDR3 protein: CASSQDHGGRTQYF
CDR3 length: 14
J gene: TRBJ2-5
V gene: TRBV3-1
clone size: NA
D gene: NA

CDR3 DNA: TGTGCCAGCAGTGAATTGAGGGGGCTGGATCAGCCCCAGCATTTT
CDR3 protein: CASSELRGLDQPQHF
CDR3 length: 15
J gene: TRBJ1-5
V gene: TRBV6-1
clone size: few
D gene: TRBD1

CDR3 DNA: TGTGCCAGCAGTTTAGGGGACAGGGCCCAAGAGACCCAGTACTTC
CDR3 protein: CASSLGDRAQETQYF
CDR3 length: 15
J gene: TRBJ2-5
V gene: TRBV12-3/TRBV12-4
clone size: few
D gene: TRBD1

CDR3 DNA: TGTGCCAGCAGCGGGAGTACTAGAGGGGGAGAGACCCAGTACTTC
CDR3 protein: CASSGSTRGGETQYF
CDR3 length: 15
J gene: TRBJ2-5
V gene: TRBV12-3/TRBV12-4
clone size: NA
D gene: NA